This T cell receptor beta chain was identified during a study of CD8 T cells in Susac syndrome. The RNA input was about 0.45 to 1 ug, and it was reverse transcribed with random hexamers. TCR beta CDR3 was amplified by immunoSEQ multiplex PCR. This amplification extended across 54 Vbeta and 13 Jbeta segments. TCRdb called the immunoSEQ multiplex PCR reads again in MiXCR, with one record for every CDR3 protein. This sample has approximately 160,000 distinct CDR3 sequences, with approximately 95% found just once. The multiple sclerosis controls were treatment-naive patients affected by stable or active relapsing-remitting disease. TEMRA cells were enriched by FACS, and CD4+ and CD8+ T cells were negatively isolated. Trimming took off 4 bases at V and 4 bases at J, with 8 bases between the two ends. Germline V CDR1 and CDR2: MNHNS, SASEGT. This CDR3 is 13 amino acids long.

The sequenced material came from CD4+ T cells from PBMCs. This TCR was sampled from a human donor with multiple sclerosis. The chain couples TRBV6-1 to TRBJ1-5; D not resolved. The CDR3 here is CASSGYGNQPQHF. In DNA, the CDR3 is TGTGCCAGCAGTGGCTACGGAAATCAGCCCCAGCATTTT.